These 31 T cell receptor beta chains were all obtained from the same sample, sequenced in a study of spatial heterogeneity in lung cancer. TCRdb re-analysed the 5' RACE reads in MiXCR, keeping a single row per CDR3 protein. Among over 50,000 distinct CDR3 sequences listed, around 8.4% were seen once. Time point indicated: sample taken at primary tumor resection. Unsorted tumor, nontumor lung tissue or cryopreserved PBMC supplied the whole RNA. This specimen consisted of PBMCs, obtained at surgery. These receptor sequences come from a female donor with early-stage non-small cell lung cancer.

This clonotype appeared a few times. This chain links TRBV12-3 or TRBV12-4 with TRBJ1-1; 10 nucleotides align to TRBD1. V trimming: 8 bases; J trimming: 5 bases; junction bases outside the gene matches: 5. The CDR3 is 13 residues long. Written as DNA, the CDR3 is TGTGCCAGCGGTAGGACAGGGGGGACTGAAGCTTTCTTT. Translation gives CASGRTGGTEAFF.

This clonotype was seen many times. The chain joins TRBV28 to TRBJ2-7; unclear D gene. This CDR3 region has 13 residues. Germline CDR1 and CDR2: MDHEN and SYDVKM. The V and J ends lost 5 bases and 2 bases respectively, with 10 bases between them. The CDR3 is CASSPGVAYEQYV. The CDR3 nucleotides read TGTGCCAGCAGTCCTGGGGTTGCCTACGAGCAGTACGTC.

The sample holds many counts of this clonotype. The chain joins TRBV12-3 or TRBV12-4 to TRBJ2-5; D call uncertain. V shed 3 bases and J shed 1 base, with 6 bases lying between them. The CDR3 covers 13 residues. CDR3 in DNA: TGTGCCAGCAGTTTCTTCGGCCAAGAGACCCAGTACTTC. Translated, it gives CASSFFGQETQYF.

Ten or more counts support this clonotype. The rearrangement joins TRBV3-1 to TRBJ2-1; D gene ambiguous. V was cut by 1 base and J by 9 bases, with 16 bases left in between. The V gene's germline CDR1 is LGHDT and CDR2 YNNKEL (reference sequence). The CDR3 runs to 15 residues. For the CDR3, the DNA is TGTGCCAGCAGCCAAGTGCTCCGATATACGGGTGAGCAGTTCTTC. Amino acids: CASSQVLRYTGEQFF.

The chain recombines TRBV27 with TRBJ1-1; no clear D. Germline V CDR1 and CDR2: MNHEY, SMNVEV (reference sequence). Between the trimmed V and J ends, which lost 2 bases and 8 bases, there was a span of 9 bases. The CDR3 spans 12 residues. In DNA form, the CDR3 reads TGTGCCAGCAGTTTAAGGTTGGGGGAAGCTTTCTTT. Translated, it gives CASSLRLGEAFF.

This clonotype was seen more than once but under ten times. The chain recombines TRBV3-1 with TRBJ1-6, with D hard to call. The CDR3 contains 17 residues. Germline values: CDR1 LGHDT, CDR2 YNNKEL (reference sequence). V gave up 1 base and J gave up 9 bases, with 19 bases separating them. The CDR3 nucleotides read TGTGCCAGCAGCCAAGTTCCAGGTCGCGGCAGGCCTTCACCCCTCCACTTT. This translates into CASSQVPGRGRPSPLHF. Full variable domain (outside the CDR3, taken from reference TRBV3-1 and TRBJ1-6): DTAVSQTPKYLVTQMGNDKSIKCEQNLGHDTMYWYKQDSKKFLKIMFSYNNKELIINETVPNRFSPKSPDKAHLNLHINSLELGDSAVYFCASSQVPGRGRPSPLHFGNGTRLTVT.

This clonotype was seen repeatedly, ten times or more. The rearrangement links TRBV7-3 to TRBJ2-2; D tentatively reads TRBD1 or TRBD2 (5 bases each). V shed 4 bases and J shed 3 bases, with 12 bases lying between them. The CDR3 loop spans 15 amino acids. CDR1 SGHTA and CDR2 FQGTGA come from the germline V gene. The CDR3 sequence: CASSSQGRDTGELFF. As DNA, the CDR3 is TGTGCCAGCAGCTCTCAGGGACGAGACACCGGGGAGCTGTTTTTT. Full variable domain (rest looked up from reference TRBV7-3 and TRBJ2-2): GAGVSQTPSNKVTEKGKYVELRCDPISGHTALYWYRQSLGQGPEFLIYFQGTGAADDSGLPNDRFFAVRPEGSVSTLKIQRTERGDSAVYLCASSSQGRDTGELFFGEGSRLTVL.

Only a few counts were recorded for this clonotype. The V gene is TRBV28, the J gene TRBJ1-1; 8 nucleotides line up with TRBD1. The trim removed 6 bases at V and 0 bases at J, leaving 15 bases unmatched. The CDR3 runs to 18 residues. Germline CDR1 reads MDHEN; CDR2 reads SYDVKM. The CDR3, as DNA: TGTGCCAGCAGCCCGCCTAGGGGACAGGTTATCATGAACACTGAAGCTTTCTTT. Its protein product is CASSPPRGQVIMNTEAFF.

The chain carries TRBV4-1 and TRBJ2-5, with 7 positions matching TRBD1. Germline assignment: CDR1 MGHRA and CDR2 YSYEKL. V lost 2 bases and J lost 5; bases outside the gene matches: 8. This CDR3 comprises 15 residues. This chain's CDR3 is CASSQSLGGRETQYF. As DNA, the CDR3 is TGCGCCAGCAGCCAAAGTCTAGGGGGCCGGGAGACCCAGTACTTC.

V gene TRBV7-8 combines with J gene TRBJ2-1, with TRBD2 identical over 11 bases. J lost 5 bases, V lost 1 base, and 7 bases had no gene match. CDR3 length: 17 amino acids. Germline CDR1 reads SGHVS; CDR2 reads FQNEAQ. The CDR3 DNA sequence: TGTGCCAGCAGCTTAGTTTACACTAGCGGGAGCCACAATGAGCAGTTCTTC. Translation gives CASSLVYTSGSHNEQFF.

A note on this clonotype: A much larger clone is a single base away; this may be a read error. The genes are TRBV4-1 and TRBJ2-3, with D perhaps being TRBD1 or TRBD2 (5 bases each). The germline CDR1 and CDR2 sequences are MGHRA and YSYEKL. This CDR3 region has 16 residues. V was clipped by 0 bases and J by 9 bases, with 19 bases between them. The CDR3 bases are TGCGCCAGCAGCCAAGATACCACCCCTAGGGGAGCGACGCAGTATTTT. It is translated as CASSQDTTPRGATQYF.

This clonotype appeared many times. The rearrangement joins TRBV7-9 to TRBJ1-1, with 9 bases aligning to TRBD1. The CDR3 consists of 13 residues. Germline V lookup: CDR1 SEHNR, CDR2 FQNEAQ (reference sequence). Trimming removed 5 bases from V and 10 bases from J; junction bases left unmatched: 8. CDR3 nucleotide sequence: TGTGCCAGCAGCCCGGGACAGGGACTCACAGCTTTCTTT. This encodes CASSPGQGLTAFF.

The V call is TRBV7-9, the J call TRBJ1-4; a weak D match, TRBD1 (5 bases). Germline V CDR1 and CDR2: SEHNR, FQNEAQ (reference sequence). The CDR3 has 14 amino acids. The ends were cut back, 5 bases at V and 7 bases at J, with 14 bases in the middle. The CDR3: CASSLGGMAEKLFF. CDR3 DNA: TGTGCCAGCAGCCTGGGGGGGATGGCTGAAAAACTGTTTTTT.

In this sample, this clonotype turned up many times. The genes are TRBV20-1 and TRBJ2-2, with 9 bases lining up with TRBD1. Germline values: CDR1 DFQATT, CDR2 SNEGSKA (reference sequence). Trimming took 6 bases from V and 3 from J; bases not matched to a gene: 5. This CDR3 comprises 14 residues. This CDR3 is CSAGRTGDTGELFF. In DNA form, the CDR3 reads TGCAGTGCCGGGAGGACAGGGGACACCGGGGAGCTGTTTTTT.

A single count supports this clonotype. The CDR3 nucleotides read TGTGCCAGTACCCCCCGGCTACTCACAGATACGCAGTATTTT. Translating gives CASTPRLLTDTQYF. The rearrangement uses TRBV19 and TRBJ2-3, with D unresolved. CDR3 length: 14 residues. Between the trimmed V and J ends, which lost 7 bases and 2 bases, there was a span of 13 bases. Germline V gene lookup returns CDR1 LNHDA and CDR2 SQIVND (reference sequence). Full variable domain (remainder filled in from reference TRBV19 and TRBJ2-3): DGGITQSPKYLFRKEGQNVTLSCEQNLNHDAMYWYRQDPGQGLRLIYYSQIVNDFQKGDIAEGYSVSREKKESFPLTVTSAQKNPTAFYLCASTPRLLTDTQYFGPGTRLTVL.

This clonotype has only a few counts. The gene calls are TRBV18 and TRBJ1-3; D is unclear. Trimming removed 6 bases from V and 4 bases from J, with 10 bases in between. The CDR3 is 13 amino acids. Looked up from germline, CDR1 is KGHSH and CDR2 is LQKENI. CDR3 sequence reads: CASSPPAGNTIYF. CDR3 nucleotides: TGTGCCAGCTCCCCTCCTGCGGGAAACACCATATATTTT.

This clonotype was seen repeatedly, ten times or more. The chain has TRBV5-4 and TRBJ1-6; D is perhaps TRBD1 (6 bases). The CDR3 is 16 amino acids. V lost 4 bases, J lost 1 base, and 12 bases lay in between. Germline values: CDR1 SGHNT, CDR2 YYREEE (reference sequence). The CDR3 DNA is TGTGCCAGCAGCGACAGGCCCGGGTCCTATAATTCACCCCTCCACTTT. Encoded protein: CASSDRPGSYNSPLHF.

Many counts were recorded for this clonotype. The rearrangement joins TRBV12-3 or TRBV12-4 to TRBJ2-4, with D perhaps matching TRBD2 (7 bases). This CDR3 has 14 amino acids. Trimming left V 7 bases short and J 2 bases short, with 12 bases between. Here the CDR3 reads CASNEGGTKNIQYF. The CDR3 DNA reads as TGTGCCAGCAACGAGGGGGGGACCAAAAACATTCAGTACTTC.

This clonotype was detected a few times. CDR3 amino acids: CASSLLGGTNYGYTF. The CDR3 nucleotides are TGCGCCAGCAGCTTATTAGGGGGAACGAACTATGGCTACACCTTC. The rearrangement joins TRBV5-1 to TRBJ1-2; the D gene is possibly TRBD1 (6 bases). This CDR3 region has 15 residues. The V and J ends lost 2 bases and 2 bases respectively, with 13 bases between them. Germline V gene lookup returns CDR1 SGHRS and CDR2 YFSETQ.

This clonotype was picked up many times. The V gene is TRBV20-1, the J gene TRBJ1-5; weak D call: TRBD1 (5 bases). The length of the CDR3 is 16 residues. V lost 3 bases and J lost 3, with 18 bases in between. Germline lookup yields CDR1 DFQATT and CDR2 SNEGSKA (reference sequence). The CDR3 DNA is TGCAGTGCTAGGGTTGGGACGATAGCCCCCAATCAGCCCCAGCATTTT. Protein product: CSARVGTIAPNQPQHF.

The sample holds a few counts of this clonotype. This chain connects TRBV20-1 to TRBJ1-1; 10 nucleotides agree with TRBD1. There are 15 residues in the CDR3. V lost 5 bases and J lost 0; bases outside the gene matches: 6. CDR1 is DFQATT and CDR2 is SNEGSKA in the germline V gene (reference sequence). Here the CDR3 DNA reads TGCAGTGCTGGGGACAGGGGATGGATGAACACTGAAGCTTTCTTT. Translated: CSAGDRGWMNTEAFF.

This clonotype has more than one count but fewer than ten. The CDR3 spells CASSLEQPSTDTQYF. CDR3 DNA sequence: TGCGCCAGCAGCTTGGAACAGCCTAGCACAGATACGCAGTATTTT. The chain joins TRBV5-1 to TRBJ2-3, with D hard to call. CDR1 is SGHRS, CDR2 YFSETQ, per germline. The CDR3 extends over 15 amino acids. The ends were cut back, 0 bases at V and 0 bases at J, with 8 bases in the middle.

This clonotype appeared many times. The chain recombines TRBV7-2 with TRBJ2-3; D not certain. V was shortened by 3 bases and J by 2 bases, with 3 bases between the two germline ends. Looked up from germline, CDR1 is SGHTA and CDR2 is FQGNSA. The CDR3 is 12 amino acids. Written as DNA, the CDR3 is TGTGCCAGCAGCTTTCTCACAGATACGCAGTATTTT. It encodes CASSFLTDTQYF.

The CDR3, as DNA: TGTGCCAGCAGTCCCGGGGGGGGAGAAACTGAAGCTTTCTTT. Protein sequence: CASSPGGGETEAFF. The rearrangement uses TRBV28 and TRBJ1-1; TRBD1 is a possible D gene (5 bases). The CDR3 contains 14 residues. The germline CDR1 and CDR2 sequences are MDHEN and SYDVKM. Deletions cut 5 bases from V and 5 bases from J, with 15 bases between. Based on the CDR3 plus reference TRBV28 and TRBJ1-1, the full variable domain is DVKVTQSSRYLVKRTGEKVFLECVQDMDHENMFWYRQDPGLGLRLIYFSYDVKMKEKGDIPEGYSVSREKKERFSLILESASTNQTSMYLCASSPGGGETEAFFGQGTRLTVV.

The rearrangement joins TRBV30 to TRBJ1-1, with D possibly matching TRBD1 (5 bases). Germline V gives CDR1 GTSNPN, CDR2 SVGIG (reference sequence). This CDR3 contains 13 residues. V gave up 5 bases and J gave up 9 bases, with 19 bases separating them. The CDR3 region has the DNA TGTGCCTGGGGTTCCACCCGGGGGACGCAAGCTTTCTTT. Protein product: CAWGSTRGTQAFF. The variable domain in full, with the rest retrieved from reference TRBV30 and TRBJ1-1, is SQTIHQWPATLVQPVGSPLSLECTVEGTSNPNLYWYRQAAGRGLQLLFYSVGIGQISSEVPQNLSASRPQDRQFILSSKKLLLSDSGFYLCAWGSTRGTQAFFGQGTRLTVV.

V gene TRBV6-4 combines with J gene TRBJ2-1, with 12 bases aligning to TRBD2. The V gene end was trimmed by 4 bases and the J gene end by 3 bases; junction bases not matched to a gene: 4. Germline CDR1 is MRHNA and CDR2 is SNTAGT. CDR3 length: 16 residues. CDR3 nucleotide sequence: TGTGCCAGCAGTGGGTCTAGCGGGGGGGGCTACAATGAGCAGTTCTTC. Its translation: CASSGSSGGGYNEQFF.

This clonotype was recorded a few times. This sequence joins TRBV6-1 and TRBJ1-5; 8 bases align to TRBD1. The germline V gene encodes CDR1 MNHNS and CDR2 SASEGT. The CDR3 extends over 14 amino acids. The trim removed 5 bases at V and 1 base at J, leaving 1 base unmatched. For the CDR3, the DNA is TGTGCCAGCAGTCGACAGGGGAGCAATCAGCCCCAGCATTTT. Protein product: CASSRQGSNQPQHF.

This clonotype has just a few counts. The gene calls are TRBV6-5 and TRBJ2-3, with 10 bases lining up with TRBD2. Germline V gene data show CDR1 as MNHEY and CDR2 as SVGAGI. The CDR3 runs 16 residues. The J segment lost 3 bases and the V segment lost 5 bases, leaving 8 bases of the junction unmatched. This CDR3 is CASSPRSSGRTDTQYF. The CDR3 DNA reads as TGTGCCAGCAGTCCTCGGTCTAGCGGGAGAACAGATACGCAGTATTTT.

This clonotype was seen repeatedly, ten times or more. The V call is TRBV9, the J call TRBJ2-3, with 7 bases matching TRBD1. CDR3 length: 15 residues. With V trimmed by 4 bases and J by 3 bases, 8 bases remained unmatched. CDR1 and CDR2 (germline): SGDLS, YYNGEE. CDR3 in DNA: TGTGCCAGCAGCTTTCTACAGGGGCAAACAGATACGCAGTATTTT. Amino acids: CASSFLQGQTDTQYF.

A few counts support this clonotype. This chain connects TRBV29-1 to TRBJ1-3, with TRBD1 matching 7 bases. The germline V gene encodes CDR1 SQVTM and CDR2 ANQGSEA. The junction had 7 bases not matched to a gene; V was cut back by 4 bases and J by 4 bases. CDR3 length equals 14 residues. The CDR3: CSVGKGARGNTIYF. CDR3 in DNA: TGCAGCGTTGGAAAGGGGGCGCGCGGAAACACCATATATTTT.

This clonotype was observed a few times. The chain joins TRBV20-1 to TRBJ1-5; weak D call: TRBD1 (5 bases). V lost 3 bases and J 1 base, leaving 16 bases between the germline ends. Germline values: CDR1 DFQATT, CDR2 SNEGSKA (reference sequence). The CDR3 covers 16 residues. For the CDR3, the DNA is TGCAGTGCTAGCTTTTTGGTGGGGGTGAGCAATCAGCCCCAGCATTTT. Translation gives CSASFLVGVSNQPQHF.